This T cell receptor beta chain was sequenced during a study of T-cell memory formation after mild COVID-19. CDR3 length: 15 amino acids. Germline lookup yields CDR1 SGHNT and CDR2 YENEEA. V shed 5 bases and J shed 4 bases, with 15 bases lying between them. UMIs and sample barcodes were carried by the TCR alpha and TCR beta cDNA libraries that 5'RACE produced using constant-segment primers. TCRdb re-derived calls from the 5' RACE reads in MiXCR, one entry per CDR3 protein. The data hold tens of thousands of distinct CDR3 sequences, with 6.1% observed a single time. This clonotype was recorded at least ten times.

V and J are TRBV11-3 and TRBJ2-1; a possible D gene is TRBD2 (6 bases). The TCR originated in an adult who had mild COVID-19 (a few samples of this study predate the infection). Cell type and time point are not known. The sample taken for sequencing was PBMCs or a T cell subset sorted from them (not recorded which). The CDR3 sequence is CASSLSRGMYNEQFF. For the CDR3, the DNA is TGTGCCAGCAGCCTGTCCCGCGGGATGTACAATGAGCAGTTCTTC.